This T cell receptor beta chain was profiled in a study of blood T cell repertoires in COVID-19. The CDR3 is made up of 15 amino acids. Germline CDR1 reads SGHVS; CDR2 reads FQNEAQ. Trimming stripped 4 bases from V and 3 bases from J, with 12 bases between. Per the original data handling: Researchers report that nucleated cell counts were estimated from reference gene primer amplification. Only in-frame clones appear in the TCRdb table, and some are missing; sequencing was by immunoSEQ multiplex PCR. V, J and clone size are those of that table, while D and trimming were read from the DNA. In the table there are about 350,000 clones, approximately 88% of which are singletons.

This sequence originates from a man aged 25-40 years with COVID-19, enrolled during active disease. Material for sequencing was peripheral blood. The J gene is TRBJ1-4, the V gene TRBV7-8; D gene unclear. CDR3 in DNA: TGTGCCAGCAGCTACCTAGCCGGCTCTAATGAAAAACTGTTTTTT. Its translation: CASSYLAGSNEKLFF.